Included here is one TCR beta chain sequence, with context. What antigen it recognizes has not been identified. No clone much larger than this one lies a single base away; base qualities are absent. This specimen belongs to a study of T cell repertoires in cytomegalovirus infection (dated by TCRdb to about 2019). Turning to the overall study: The peptide stimulations were aimed at well-studied HLA-B-restricted epitopes as well as recently identified HLA-C-restricted CMV epitopes, whose presentation resists viral immunomodulation. Donor HLA type was relevant to the analysis, because carriage of CMV infection together with the matching HLA type was indicated by public TCR beta signatures.

CDR1 SGHDT and CDR2 YYEEEE were looked up in the germline V gene. The CDR3, cysteine through phenylalanine, is 15 amino acids long. Only the CDR3 region is kept as DNA, spanning 45 bases read in frame from base 1. V lost 4 bases and J lost 4 bases, and the count of bases not matched to a germline gene is 10. Overall study outcomes, separate from this receptor: In both this cohort and an independent cohort of more than 350 donors, the cumulative frequency of public TCR beta family members distinguished carriers of CMV infection plus the relevant HLA type. The ex vivo response was dominated by HLA-C-restricted CMV-specific TCR beta clonotypes, and the single most frequent clonotype in two of eight donors was supplied by these HLA-C-restricted clonotypes.

This specimen's treatment or condition label, interpreted: in vitro stimulation with specific CMV peptide epitopes to enrich CMV-specific T cells. Data came from an Illumina HiSeq 1500. In TCRdb, the public reads were trimmed at Q25 with fastp and aligned with MiXCR, with productive beta chains retained. Identical CDR3 protein sequences are pooled into one entry, listed with their most common genes and DNA. This sample is represented by roughly 920,000 distinct CDR3 sequences; 31% of them were singletons. Around an eighth of the sample comes from the top ten. The sample consisted of cultured CD8+ T cells from PBMCs, taken from culture after CMV antigen stimulation. This receptor was identified in a human donor in good health (CMV status not recorded). Some clones in this sample may be carry-over from other donors' samples. The chain is encoded by TRBV5-6 joined to TRBJ1-2; 7 bases in between match TRBD1. In nucleotides, the sequence is TGTGCCAGCAGCGCAGAGACAGGGATGCCCTATGGCTACACCTTC. The resulting protein is CASSAETGMPYGYTF.